These T cell receptor beta chains were read from a single sample in a study of T cell changes during pregnancy in multiple sclerosis. TCRdb keeps only in-frame clones here, not all; method: immunoSEQ multiplex PCR. The repertoire holds 30,000 to 40,000 clones, with 75% to 95% as singletons. This specimen was CD8+ T cells from peripheral blood mononuclear cells, taken in the second trimester of pregnancy. These receptors were collected from a female donor with multiple sclerosis, enrolled in a pregnancy study. The CDR3 runs from the conserved cysteine through the conserved F or W. D genes are given only for firm matches. Clone sizes are given selectively: once, few, many, or a class where the clone is expanded.

j_call | clone_size | v_call | d_call | cdr3_nt | cdr3_aa
TRBJ1-5 | . | TRBV2 | . | TGTGCCAGCAGTGCGGGGGAAGCAAATCAGCCCCAGCATTTT | CASSAGEANQPQHF
TRBJ1-4 | . | TRBV27 | . | TGTGCCAGCAGCTTATGGGGCCTGCGAAATGAAAAACTGTTTTTT | CASSLWGLRNEKLFF
TRBJ2-2 | . | TRBV7-6 | TRBD2 | TGTGCCAGCAGCCCACCCTTAGCGGGAGCTGGCGGGGAGCTGTTTTTT | CASSPPLAGAGGELFF
TRBJ1-5 | few | TRBV6-5 | . | TGTGCCAGCGGTGACTCGGGCCAGCCCCAGCATTTT | CASGDSGQPQHF
TRBJ1-2 | . | TRBV28 | . | TGTGCCAGCAGTTTCCCGACAGGCCTCTGGGATGGCTACACCTTC | CASSFPTGLWDGYTF
TRBJ2-1 | . | TRBV28 | . | TGTGCCAGCAGTTTAGTCGATGAGCAGTTCTTC | CASSLVDEQFF
TRBJ2-1 | . | TRBV5-1 | . | TGCGCCAGCAGCTTGGGGAGTTTCAATGAGCAGTTCTTC | CASSLGSFNEQFF
TRBJ2-6 | . | TRBV28 | . | TGTGCCAGCAGCCACGGGAATTCTGGGGCCAACGTCCTGACTTTC | CASSHGNSGANVLTF
TRBJ2-1 | few | TRBV7-9 | TRBD2 | TGTGCCAGCAGCTTGGGACTAGCGATTCATGAGCAGTTCTTC | CASSLGLAIHEQFF
TRBJ2-7 | . | TRBV4-3 | . | TGCGCCAGCAGCCAAGATCTGGGGGGGGCAGAGCAGTACTTC | CASSQDLGGAEQYF
TRBJ2-1 | few | TRBV7-9 | TRBD2 | TGTGCCAGCTACCCAGCGGGGGCCTTGGATGAGCAGTTCTTC | CASYPAGALDEQFF
TRBJ1-1 | . | TRBV4-3 | . | TGCGCCAGCAGCCAACGGACAGAGGATATCACTGAAGCTTTCTTT | CASSQRTEDITEAFF
TRBJ2-7 | . | TRBV14 | . | TGTGCCAGCAGCCCCTTTACAGGAAGCTCCTACGAGCAGTACTTC | CASSPFTGSSYEQYF
TRBJ2-1 | . | TRBV5-4 | TRBD1 | TGTGCCAGCAGCAACCTCGACGTAACAGGGGCTCGGGAGCAGTTCTTC | CASSNLDVTGAREQFF
TRBJ1-3 | . | TRBV6-1 | . | TGTGCCAGCTGGTTAGTAGGAAACACCATATATTTT | CASWLVGNTIYF
TRBJ2-1 | . | TRBV10-1 | . | TGCGCCAGCAGTGAGTACCCGGGGGAACCCCGCGATTGCTCCTACAATGAGCAGTTCTTC | CASSEYPGEPRDCSYNEQFF
TRBJ1-1 | . | TRBV27 | . | TGTGCCAGCAGTTTAGGGCAGGGCAACACTGAAGCTTTCTTT | CASSLGQGNTEAFF
TRBJ2-7 | . | TRBV7-2 | TRBD2 | TGTGCCAGCAGCCTAAGCCCTACTAGCGGGGGGCCGTGGGAGCAGTACTTC | CASSLSPTSGGPWEQYF
TRBJ2-1 | . | TRBV27 | . | TGTGCCAGCAAGATGAGTTCGTCGGCCCACGGGATCTCCTACAATGAGCAGTTCTTC | CASKMSSSAHGISYNEQFF
TRBJ2-1 | once | TRBV18 | . | TGTGCCAGCTCACCCTCGACTCCTTTTTCTCGGGTCTACAATGAGCAGTTCTTC | CASSPSTPFSRVYNEQFF
TRBJ2-5 | . | TRBV7-6 | TRBD2 | TGTGCCAGCAGCCCCGGGAGCGGGGGGGCTTCGGAGACCCAGTACTTC | CASSPGSGGASETQYF
TRBJ1-6 | . | TRBV6-1 | TRBD1 | TGTGCCAGCAGTGCCCGGGACAGGAGCAATGAGGGTGGGAATTCACCCCTCCACTTT | CASSARDRSNEGGNSPLHF
TRBJ2-7 | . | TRBV7-9 | . | TGTGCCAGCAGCTTATCCCGATACAGGGCCCGCAACGAGCAGTACTTC | CASSLSRYRARNEQYF
TRBJ2-2 | . | TRBV7-8 | . | TGTGCCAGCAGCCCCGGACTGGGCTCAACCGGGGAGCTGTTTTTT | CASSPGLGSTGELFF
TRBJ2-1 | . | TRBV4-3 | . | TGCGCCAGCAGCGAACGGACTCCGCGGGGTGAGCAGTTCTTC | CASSERTPRGEQFF
TRBJ1-6 | . | TRBV7-3 | . | TGTGCCAGCAGCCTAGACGACAGGCCAGGATCACCCCTCCACTTT | CASSLDDRPGSPLHF
TRBJ1-1 | . | TRBV4-1 | . | TGCGCCAGCAGCCTGGGGGGGTTGAACACTGAAGCTTTCTTT | CASSLGGLNTEAFF
TRBJ2-5 | . | TRBV13 | . | TGTGCCAGCAGCCGCAACGGACAGTACCAAGAGACCCAGTACTTC | CASSRNGQYQETQYF
TRBJ2-1 | . | TRBV5-1 | TRBD2 | TGCGCCAGCAGCTTGGAAACAGCGGGGCTCTCCTACAATGAGCAGTTCTTC | CASSLETAGLSYNEQFF
TRBJ2-3 | . | TRBV2 | TRBD2 | TGTGCCAGCATGACGGGGGGGCGGGAAGATACGCAGTATTTT | CASMTGGREDTQYF
TRBJ2-7 | . | TRBV29-1 | . | TGCAGCGCCCGGGTCTACTACGAGCAGTACTTC | CSARVYYEQYF
TRBJ2-2 | once | TRBV27 | . | TGTGCCAGCAGTTTATCGGCCACCGGGGAGCTGTTTTTT | CASSLSATGELFF
TRBJ2-7 | . | TRBV13 | TRBD2 | TGTGCCAGCAGCCCCCGCGGGGGGCCCTACGAGCAGTACTTC | CASSPRGGPYEQYF
TRBJ2-4 | . | TRBV25-1 | . | TGTGCCAGCAGTGAATCCTGGGGCGACCGAAAAGCCAAAAACATTCAGTACTTC | CASSESWGDRKAKNIQYF
TRBJ2-2 | . | TRBV15 | . | TGTGCCACCAGCAGAGATAATGCGGCAGCAAACACCGGGGAGCTGTTTTTT | CATSRDNAAANTGELFF
TRBJ2-1 | . | TRBV5-1 | . | TGCGCCAGCAGCCCCAGGGGAAGCGATACCTACAATGAGCAGTTCTTC | CASSPRGSDTYNEQFF
TRBJ1-4 | . | TRBV13 | . | TGTGCCAGCAGCTGGGGACAAGGGAATTTTCGGGGACGGCTGTTTTTT | CASSWGQGNFRGRLFF
TRBJ1-1 | . | TRBV27 | . | TGTGCCAGCAGTTTAGGGTGGGGAGAGACTGAAGCTTTCTTT | CASSLGWGETEAFF
TRBJ2-7 | once | TRBV7-2 | TRBD1 | TGTGCCAGCTCCCCCAAAGGGGGCAGGGGCTACGAGCAGTACTTC | CASSPKGGRGYEQYF
TRBJ1-6 | . | TRBV5-4 | TRBD1 | TGTGCCAGCAGGACAGGGAATAGCTCCTATAATTCACCCCTCCACTTT | CASRTGNSSYNSPLHF
TRBJ1-1 | . | TRBV7-2 | TRBD1 | TGTGCCAGCAGCCAACGACAGGGGGGAACTGAAGCTTTCTTT | CASSQRQGGTEAFF
TRBJ2-7 | . | TRBV11-2 | . | TGTGCCAGCAGCTCAGGTGATTTAGTCTACGAGCAGTACTTC | CASSSGDLVYEQYF
TRBJ1-3 | once | TRBV4-3 | . | TGCGCCAGCAGCCCCTACTCCAGGTATAGTGGAAACACCATATATTTT | CASSPYSRYSGNTIYF
TRBJ2-7 | . | TRBV7-9 | . | TGTGCCAGCAGCCTAGTCGGGAGAGCCTACGAGCAGTACTTC | CASSLVGRAYEQYF
TRBJ1-4 | once | TRBV29-1 | TRBD1 | TGCAGCGTTGAGGAGGACAGGGGACCCTCGAATGAAAAACTGTTTTTT | CSVEEDRGPSNEKLFF
TRBJ2-7 | once | TRBV19 | . | TGTGCCAGTAGTTCGCGTGATAGATCCTACGAGCAGTACTTC | CASSSRDRSYEQYF